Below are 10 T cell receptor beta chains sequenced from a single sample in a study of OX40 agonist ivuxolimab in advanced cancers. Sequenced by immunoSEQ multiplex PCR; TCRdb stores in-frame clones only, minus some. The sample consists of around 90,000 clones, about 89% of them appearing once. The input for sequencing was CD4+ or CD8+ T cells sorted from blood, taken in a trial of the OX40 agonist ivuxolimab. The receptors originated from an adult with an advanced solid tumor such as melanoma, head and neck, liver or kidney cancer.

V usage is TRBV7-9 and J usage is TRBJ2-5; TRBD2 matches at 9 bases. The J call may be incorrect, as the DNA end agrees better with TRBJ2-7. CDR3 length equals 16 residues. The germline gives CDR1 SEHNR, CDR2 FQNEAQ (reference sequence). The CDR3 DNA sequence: TGTGCCAGCAGCTTAGCGCGAAGCGGGGGGTCCTACGAGCAGTACTTC. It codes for CASSLARSGGSYEQYF.

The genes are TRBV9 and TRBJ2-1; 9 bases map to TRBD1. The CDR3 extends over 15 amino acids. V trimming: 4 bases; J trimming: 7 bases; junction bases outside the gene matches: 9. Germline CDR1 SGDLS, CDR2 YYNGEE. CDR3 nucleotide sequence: TGTGCCAGCAGCACAGGCGGGACAGGGCTTAATGAGCAGTTCTTC. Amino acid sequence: CASSTGGTGLNEQFF.

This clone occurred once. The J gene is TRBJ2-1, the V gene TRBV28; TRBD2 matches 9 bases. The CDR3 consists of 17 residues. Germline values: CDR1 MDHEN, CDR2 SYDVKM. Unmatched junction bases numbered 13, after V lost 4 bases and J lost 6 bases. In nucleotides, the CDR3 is TGTGCCAGCAGTTCCACCAGGGGTAGCGGGAGTCTCAATGAGCAGTTCTTC. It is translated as CASSSTRGSGSLNEQFF.

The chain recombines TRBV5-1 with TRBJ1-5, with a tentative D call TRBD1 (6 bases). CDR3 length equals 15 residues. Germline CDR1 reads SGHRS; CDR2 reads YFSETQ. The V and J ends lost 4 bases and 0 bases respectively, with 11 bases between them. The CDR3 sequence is CASSLQGYSNQPQHF. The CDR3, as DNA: TGCGCCAGCAGCCTACAGGGATATAGCAATCAGCCCCAGCATTTT.

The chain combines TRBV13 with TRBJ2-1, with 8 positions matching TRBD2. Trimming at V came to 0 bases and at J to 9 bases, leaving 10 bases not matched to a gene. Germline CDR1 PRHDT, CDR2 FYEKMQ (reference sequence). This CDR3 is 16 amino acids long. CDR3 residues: CASSLGVAGYQGEQFF. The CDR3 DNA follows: TGTGCCAGCAGCTTAGGAGTAGCGGGATACCAAGGTGAGCAGTTCTTC.

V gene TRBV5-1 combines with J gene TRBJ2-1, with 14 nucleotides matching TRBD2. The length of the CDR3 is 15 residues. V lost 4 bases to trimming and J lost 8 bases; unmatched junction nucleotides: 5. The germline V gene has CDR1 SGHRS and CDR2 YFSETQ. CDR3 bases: TGCGCCAGCAGCGTGGGACTAGCGGGAGCCGATGAGCAGTTCTTC. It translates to CASSVGLAGADEQFF.

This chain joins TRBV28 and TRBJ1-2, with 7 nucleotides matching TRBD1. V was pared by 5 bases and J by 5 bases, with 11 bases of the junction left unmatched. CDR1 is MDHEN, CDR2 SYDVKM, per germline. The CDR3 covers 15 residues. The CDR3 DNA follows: TGTGCCAGCAGTGCTTACAGGGGTGTCCGATATGGCTACACCTTC. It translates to CASSAYRGVRYGYTF.

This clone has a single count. The CDR3 spells CASSLYRTVSGNTIYF. As DNA, the CDR3 is TGTGCCAGCAGCTTATACCGGACAGTCTCTGGAAACACCATATATTTT. The chain uses TRBV7-9 and TRBJ1-3; D possibly corresponds to TRBD1 (6 bases). The CDR3 extends over 16 amino acids. V was shortened by 2 bases and J by 0 bases, with 11 bases between the two germline ends. CDR1 and CDR2 (germline): SEHNR, FQNEAQ (reference sequence).

The CDR3 is CAISEYGTGQEAFF. CDR3 bases: TGTGCCATCAGTGAGTATGGGACAGGCCAAGAAGCTTTCTTT. V usage is TRBV10-3 and J usage is TRBJ1-1, with 8 bases matching TRBD1. CDR3 length: 14 amino acids. Trimming took 1 base from V and 8 from J; bases not matched to a gene: 6. Germline CDR1 ENHRY, CDR2 SYGVKD.

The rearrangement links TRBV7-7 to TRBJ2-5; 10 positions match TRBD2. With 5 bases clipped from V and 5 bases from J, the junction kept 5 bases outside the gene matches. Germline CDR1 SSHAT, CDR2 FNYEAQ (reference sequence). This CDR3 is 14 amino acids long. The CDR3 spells CASSQGLARETQYF. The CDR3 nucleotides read TGTGCCAGCAGCCAGGGACTAGCGAGGGAGACCCAGTACTTC.